This T cell receptor beta chain comes out of a study of T cell responses to AZD1222 COVID-19 vaccine (dated by TCRdb to the early 2020s). In terms of the full investigation: TCR sequencing covered roughly 230 trial participants: about 210 given two doses of AZD1222 and about 26 given two doses of MenACWY control vaccine. Trial participants were enrolled by age into subgroups of 18-55, 56-69 and 70-plus years, and around 150, 29 and 61 TCR-sequenced participants, respectively, were included in these subgroups.

Sequences SEHNR (CDR1) and FQNEAQ (CDR2) are obtained from the germline V gene (reference sequence). The junction carries 15 bases between V and J, which are trimmed by 8 bases and 5 bases respectively. Including the terminal cysteine and phenylalanine, the CDR3 comprises 13 residues. Of the read, only the CDR3 DNA is kept; its 39 bases are in frame from base 1. The CDR3 regions of human TCRbeta chains were subjected to immunosequencing. Processing in the source paper ran as follows. Repertoire TCRs were checked for matches against a reference library of SARS-CoV-2-specific TCRs that had been generated using the MIRA antigen-specificity platform. Breadth meant the fraction of unique TCRs that were SARS-CoV-2-associated, whereas depth meant the fraction of total T cells that were SARS-CoV-2-associated. Each spike-specific TCR was assigned to its reactive spike region and to a CD4 or CD8 class using the MIRA data. Log10-transformed breadth and depth values were compared by one-way ANOVA with Sidak's multiple comparisons tests. TCRdb holds this immuneACCESS table with in-frame rearrangements only. Some clones are missing; in checked studies, unresolved V genes explain under half, and the rest has no known cause. That table gives V, J and clone size, and the DNA gave D and trimming. Counted in this sample were fewer than 200,000 clones; approximately 90% of them appeared once. The ten largest clones represent about 3.5% of the sample.

Overall study outcomes, separate from this receptor: After two AZD1222 doses, spike-specific TCR breadth and depth were significantly higher than at day 0 and than in MenACWY recipients. Reportedly, almost half of the unique spike-specific TCRs recognized epitopes lying outside the regions that are mutated in the B.1.351 and B.1.1.7 variants. Because no day 14 peak-response samples were available, repertoires were characterized only after the peak T cell response. Vaccine-associated CD4 TCRs spanned the whole spike protein, with dominant responses in regions 160-218 and 743-854. The 56-69-year group was small, and its depth increase did not reach significance, likely because of low power. Conclusions about previously exposed vaccinees are limited, since just five or six AZD1222 recipients were seropositive for SARS-CoV-2 at baseline. Participants were mostly white British and included more females than males, and it was suggested by the authors that clonal diversity may have been underestimated.

This clone was recorded a few times. It has no known antigen specificity. No base-level quality is on record; no much larger clone is a single base apart. Per the publication, the time point label means: about 28 days (+/-7) after the second vaccine dose. The treatment or condition tag for this specimen amounts to: meningococcal conjugate vaccine given as trial control. Samples from vaccinated people were obtained from the UK trials COV001 and COV002, which included a single-blind randomized controlled phase 2/3 trial of AZD1222 (ChAdOx1 nCoV-19) in healthy adults. Trial participant PBMC samples were collected at day 0 and day 28 after the second dose for TCRbeta chain sequencing.

The starting material was peripheral blood, obtained 28 days after the second dose of the MenACWY control vaccine. The V gene is TRBV7-9 and the J gene is TRBJ1-1; the D gene assignment is ambiguous. This TCR was recovered from an adult who received the MenACWY meningococcal vaccine as a control. The nucleotides read TGTGCCAGCTGTCTGGGCGCCGGAACTGAAGCTTTCTTT. Its coded protein is CASCLGAGTEAFF.